Below, 12 T cell receptor beta chains from the same sample are listed, as sequenced in a study of PD-L1 blockade in urothelial cancer. Clones were sequenced by immunoSEQ multiplex PCR, and TCRdb holds only the in-frame ones, with some missing. The data contain tens of thousands of clones, 82% of them seen just once; the ten biggest clones take up around 20%. Sequencing was performed on PBMCs, taken around atezolizumab (anti-PD-L1) treatment. The receptor source for this set is a man aged 55 to 69 with urothelial cancer.

The DNA of the CDR3 is TGTGCCAGCAGCGCCGACAGGGGGCTACCCCTCCACTTT. Translated: CASSADRGLPLHF. The chain employs TRBV5-6 and TRBJ1-6, with 10 bases fitting TRBD1. Germline CDR1 is SGHDT and CDR2 is YYEEEE. The V segment lost 4 bases and the J segment 12 bases; nucleotides outside the gene matches: 4. The CDR3 contains 13 residues.

The rearrangement uses TRBV7-9 and TRBJ2-2; 7 bases agree with TRBD2. Losses at the gene ends were 0 bases for V and 5 bases for J; bases not matched to a gene: 3. CDR3 length: 15 residues. Germline values: CDR1 SEHNR, CDR2 FQNEAQ (reference sequence). CDR3 nucleotide sequence: TGTGCCAGCAGCTTAGCGGGAGGGCTGACCGGGGAGCTGTTTTTT. Encoded protein: CASSLAGGLTGELFF.

The chain is built from TRBV6-5 and TRBJ1-1; no clear D gene. CDR1 and CDR2 from the germline V gene are MNHEY and SVGAGI. V lost 5 bases, J lost 4 bases, and 8 bases lay in between. This CDR3 comprises 12 residues. Here the CDR3 reads CASSEGLTEAFF. CDR3 bases: TGTGCCAGCAGTGAGGGCCTCACTGAAGCTTTCTTT.

This clone has only one observation. The chain employs TRBV6-1 and TRBJ2-7; 9 bases agree with TRBD1. CDR3 length equals 14 residues. The V and J ends lost 4 bases and 4 bases, in that order; junction bases with no gene match: 5. Germline-derived CDR1 and CDR2 are MNHNS and SASEGT. CDR3: CASSGGQGTYEQYF. The CDR3 nucleotides read TGTGCCAGCAGTGGGGGACAGGGAACATACGAGCAGTACTTC.

This clone is a singleton in its sample. The V gene is TRBV11-2, the J gene TRBJ2-3; TRBD2 matches at 7 bases. This CDR3 contains 14 residues. Germline trimming cut 10 bases from V and 4 bases from J; bases unmatched to any gene: 11. Germline V gives CDR1 SGHAT, CDR2 FQNNGV. The CDR3 spells CATRKTSHADTQYF. The CDR3 DNA is TGTGCCACAAGAAAGACTAGCCATGCAGATACGCAGTATTTT.

The chain recombines TRBV19 with TRBJ1-1; TRBD1 is a possible D gene (6 bases). The V gene's germline CDR1 is LNHDA and CDR2 SQIVND (reference sequence). The V gene lost 2 bases and the J gene lost 1 base, with 11 bases spanning the gap. The CDR3 runs 15 residues. CDR3 sequence (DNA): TGTGCCAGTAGTATAAGGACAGTAAAGAACACTGAAGCTTTCTTT. Amino acids: CASSIRTVKNTEAFF. The full variable domain, with the rest looked up from reference TRBV19 and TRBJ1-1, is DGGITQSPKYLFRKEGQNVTLSCEQNLNHDAMYWYRQDPGQGLRLIYYSQIVNDFQKGDIAEGYSVSREKKESFPLTVTSAQKNPTAFYLCASSIRTVKNTEAFFGQGTRLTVV.

The gene calls are TRBV2 and TRBJ2-2; tentative D call: TRBD2 (5 bases). CDR3 length: 15 amino acids. V gave up 8 bases and J gave up 6 bases, with 19 bases separating them. Per the germline V gene, CDR1 is SNHLY and CDR2 is FYNNEI. The CDR3: CASRSQRAGPGELFF. Written as DNA, the CDR3 is TGTGCCAGCCGGTCGCAGAGGGCCGGTCCCGGGGAGCTGTTTTTT.

The V and J genes are TRBV25-1 and TRBJ2-1; 8 nucleotides match TRBD2. CDR3 length: 18 residues. V shed 0 bases and J 5 bases; nucleotides not matched to a gene: 12. Germline V lookup: CDR1 MGHDK, CDR2 SYGVNS. The CDR3 DNA reads TGTGCCAGCAGTGAATATGCCCCACGGGCGGGGGGCCACAATGAGCAGTTCTTC. Its protein product is CASSEYAPRAGGHNEQFF. The full variable domain, its missing parts supplied by reference TRBV25-1 and TRBJ2-1, is EADIYQTPRYLVIGTGKKITLECSQTMGHDKMYWYQQDPGMELHLIHYSYGVNSTEKGDLSSESTVSRIRTEHFPLTLESARPSHTSQYLCASSEYAPRAGGHNEQFFGPGTRLTVL.

This clone was observed a single time. The gene calls are TRBV19 and TRBJ2-1, with 10 nucleotides matching TRBD2. With V trimmed by 0 bases and J by 3 bases, 5 bases remained unmatched. This CDR3 is built from 17 residues. Germline values: CDR1 LNHDA, CDR2 SQIVND (reference sequence). The CDR3 bases are TGTGCCAGTAGTATAGATCGAGCTAGCGGGGGCTACAATGAGCAGTTCTTC. Protein: CASSIDRASGGYNEQFF.

This chain's CDR3 is CASTYTGELFF. Here the CDR3 DNA reads TGTGCCAGTACTTACACCGGGGAGCTGTTTTTT. The chain combines TRBV19 with TRBJ2-2; D not certain. The CDR3 spans 11 residues. Germline V gene sequence: CDR1 LNHDA, CDR2 SQIVND (reference sequence). Trimming pared 7 bases from V and 3 bases from J, leaving 3 bases between.

CDR3 sequence: CAWSGLTGGSPLHF. The DNA of the CDR3 is TGTGCCTGGAGTGGTTTAACAGGGGGTTCACCCCTCCACTTT. The chain has TRBV30 and TRBJ1-6, with 8 bases identical to TRBD1. There are 14 residues in the CDR3. The junction had 5 bases not matched to a gene; V was cut back by 1 base and J by 9 bases. The germline V gene encodes CDR1 GTSNPN and CDR2 SVGIG (reference sequence). Drawing the rest from reference TRBV30 and TRBJ1-6, the complete variable domain is SQTIHQWPATLVQPVGSPLSLECTVEGTSNPNLYWYRQAAGRGLQLLFYSVGIGQISSEVPQNLSASRPQDRQFILSSKKLLLSDSGFYLCAWSGLTGGSPLHFGNGTRLTVT.

The genes are TRBV4-1 and TRBJ2-6; TRBD1 matches 7 bases. The CDR3 consists of 19 residues. V was clipped by 0 bases and J by 0 bases; unmatched bases: 8. The germline gives CDR1 MGHRA, CDR2 YSYEKL. The CDR3 here is CASSQDRPGGSSGANVLTF. The CDR3 bases are TGCGCCAGCAGCCAAGACCGGCCAGGGGGATCCTCTGGGGCCAACGTCCTGACTTTC.